Presented here are 9 T cell receptor beta chains from one specimen sequenced in a study of T cells in Graves' hyperthyroidism and ophthalmopathy. RNA transcripts were the template for amplifying TCR beta CDR3 regions. The study used the HTBI primer set for a first-round RT-PCR of the TCR CDR3. From the multiplex PCR reads, TCRdb called clonotypes with MiXCR, one entry per CDR3 protein. The data contain a few hundred thousand distinct CDR3 sequences, about 14% of them singletons. Specimen: blood. The receptor source for this set is a woman aged 40 to 50 with Graves' hyperthyroidism.

The sample holds a few counts of this clonotype. This chain uses TRBV20-1 with TRBJ1-5; no clear D. The CDR3 has 15 amino acids. The germline gives CDR1 DFQATT, CDR2 SNEGSKA (reference sequence). The V end was cut by 3 bases, the J end by 0 bases, with 12 bases between. The CDR3 region is CSASSLGNSNQPQHF. The CDR3 DNA follows: TGCAGTGCTAGTTCGTTGGGGAATAGCAATCAGCCCCAGCATTTT.

On this clonotype: With a much larger clone just one base away, this may be a read error. The CDR3 region has the DNA TGTGCCAGCAGTCCCACTGACAGAGATAATTCACCCCCCCACTTT. Protein sequence: CASSPTDRDNSPPHF. The V gene is TRBV27, the J gene TRBJ1-6; TRBD1 is a possible D gene (5 bases). Germline loops: CDR1 MNHEY, CDR2 SMNVEV (reference sequence). The CDR3 loop spans 15 amino acids.

This chain joins TRBV24-1 and TRBJ2-7; 7 nucleotides match TRBD1. Per germline, CDR1 KGHDR and CDR2 SFDVKD. The CDR3 length is 14 residues. Germline trimming cut 4 bases from V and 8 bases from J; bases unmatched to any gene: 10. The CDR3 DNA reads TGTGCCACCAGTGACCGGGACAGACAGGATAAGCAGTACTTC. Amino acid sequence: CATSDRDRQDKQYF.

This clonotype was counted only a few times. The J gene is TRBJ2-3, the V gene TRBV7-9; D gene unclear. The CDR3 contains 14 residues. The V gene lost 5 bases and the J gene lost 3 bases, with 12 bases spanning the gap. Looked up from germline, CDR1 is SEHNR and CDR2 is FQNEAQ (reference sequence). CDR3 DNA: TGTGCCAGCAGCCACCTGACTGGGACAGATACGCAGTATTTT. Protein sequence: CASSHLTGTDTQYF.

The genes are TRBV30 and TRBJ2-7; D ambiguous. The CDR3 has 13 amino acids. V was clipped by 3 bases and J by 0 bases, with 9 bases between them. Germline assignment: CDR1 GTSNPN and CDR2 SVGIG (reference sequence). This CDR3 reads CAWRPESSYEQYF. CDR3 DNA sequence: TGTGCCTGGAGGCCTGAGAGCTCCTACGAGCAGTACTTC. Combining the CDR3 with reference TRBV30 and TRBJ2-7 gives the whole variable domain SQTIHQWPATLVQPVGSPLSLECTVEGTSNPNLYWYRQAAGRGLQLLFYSVGIGQISSEVPQNLSASRPQDRQFILSSKKLLLSDSGFYLCAWRPESSYEQYFGPGTRLTVT.

This clonotype came up a few times. V and J are TRBV20-1 and TRBJ1-5; 8 nucleotides align to TRBD1. CDR1 and CDR2 (germline): DFQATT, SNEGSKA (reference sequence). The V and J ends lost 4 bases and 6 bases, in that order; junction bases with no gene match: 2. CDR3 size: 12 residues. Here the CDR3 DNA reads TGCAGTGCTACAACAGGGGGTCAGCCCCAGCATTTT. This gives the protein CSATTGGQPQHF.

The table lists this clonotype with many counts. This sequence joins TRBV28 and TRBJ2-2; D unclear. This CDR3 has 15 residues. Germline-derived CDR1 and CDR2 are MDHEN and SYDVKM. V was trimmed by 4 bases and J by 4 bases, leaving 13 bases between them. CDR3: CASSYQAKGTGELFF. The CDR3, as DNA: TGTGCCAGCAGTTACCAAGCAAAAGGCACCGGGGAGCTGTTTTTT. Together with reference TRBV28 and TRBJ2-2, the CDR3 gives the full variable domain: DVKVTQSSRYLVKRTGEKVFLECVQDMDHENMFWYRQDPGLGLRLIYFSYDVKMKEKGDIPEGYSVSREKKERFSLILESASTNQTSMYLCASSYQAKGTGELFFGEGSRLTVL.

This clonotype came up a few times. The chain links TRBV19 to TRBJ2-7; 8 bases are a match to TRBD2. There are 15 residues in the CDR3. Germline lookup yields CDR1 LNHDA and CDR2 SQIVND (reference sequence). V lost 6 bases and J lost 2; bases outside the gene matches: 9. The CDR3 nucleotides are TGTGCCAGTAGCACCCGGGGGGGTGTCACCTACGAGCAGTACTTC. Protein product: CASSTRGGVTYEQYF.

This clonotype has at least ten counts. J is TRBJ2-5 and V is TRBV9; 9 bases agree with TRBD2. The CDR3 covers 16 residues. V shed 3 bases, J shed 4 bases, and the junction held 10 bases outside the gene matches. Germline V gene data show CDR1 as SGDLS and CDR2 as YYNGEE. The CDR3 loop is CASSEGSGRSLETQYF. CDR3 bases: TGTGCCAGCAGCGAGGGCAGCGGGAGGAGCCTAGAGACCCAGTACTTC.